The 32 T cell receptor beta chains presented below share a single source sample, sequenced in a study of T cell responses to AZD1222 COVID-19 vaccine. Repertoires were generated with immunoSEQ multiplex PCR, while TCRdb's copy carries only in-frame clones and drops some. The data show over 150,000 clones, 90% seen once. This specimen consisted of peripheral blood, obtained on day 0 of AZD1222 vaccination. The receptors originated from an adult in good health.

This clone has only one observation. This sequence joins TRBV5-1 and TRBJ2-7; the D gene is possibly TRBD2 (5 bases). With 4 bases removed from V and 0 bases from J, the gap between germline ends came to 11 bases. The germline CDR1 and CDR2 sequences are SGHRS and YFSETQ. CDR3 length: 14 residues. The CDR3 nucleotides are TGCGCCAGCAGCCGGGAAAGACTCTCCTACGAGCAGTACTTC. Translation gives CASSRERLSYEQYF.

The chain is built from TRBV6-5 and TRBJ1-2; 9 positions match TRBD1. This CDR3 is 14 amino acids long. CDR1 and CDR2 (germline): MNHEY, SVGAGI. The trim removed 4 bases at V and 4 bases at J, leaving 4 bases unmatched. The CDR3 DNA sequence: TGTGCCAGCAGTTCGACAGGGGGGTTCTATGGCTACACCTTC. Its protein product is CASSSTGGFYGYTF.

J is TRBJ1-1 and V is TRBV7-9; perhaps TRBD1 as D (6 bases). This CDR3 region has 13 residues. Trimming took 3 bases from V and 7 from J, leaving 12 bases between them. Germline lookup yields CDR1 SEHNR and CDR2 FQNEAQ (reference sequence). The CDR3 protein is CASSFRQDGEAFF. CDR3 DNA: TGTGCCAGCAGCTTCCGACAGGATGGTGAAGCTTTCTTT.

The J gene is TRBJ1-2, the V gene TRBV4-3, with D maybe TRBD1 (5 bases). The CDR3 has 17 amino acids. In germline, CDR1 is LGHNA, CDR2 YSLEER. V dropped 0 bases and J dropped 5 bases, with 19 bases sitting between them. For the CDR3, the DNA is TGCGCCAGCAGCCAAGATGCGGTCGGGGCAGGAAGGTATGGCTACACCTTC. This gives the protein CASSQDAVGAGRYGYTF.

This clone was detected once. The chain carries TRBV7-3 and TRBJ1-2, with a tentative D call TRBD1 (5 bases). Between the trimmed V and J ends, which lost 6 bases and 0 bases, there was a span of 11 bases. This CDR3 is 14 amino acids long. Germline loops: CDR1 SGHTA, CDR2 FQGTGA. This chain's CDR3 is CASSQSTANYGYTF. CDR3 DNA sequence: TGTGCCAGCAGTCAATCGACAGCTAACTATGGCTACACCTTC.

The CDR3: CASKPGQGRTTGYGYTF. The CDR3 region has the DNA TGTGCCAGCAAACCTGGACAGGGGAGGACCACTGGCTATGGCTACACCTTC. The rearrangement joins TRBV2 to TRBJ1-2; 9 bases line up with TRBD1. This CDR3 is built from 17 residues. V lost 7 bases to trimming and J lost 4 bases; unmatched junction nucleotides: 16. The germline V gene has CDR1 SNHLY and CDR2 FYNNEI.

The V call is TRBV10-3, the J call TRBJ1-1; 11 bases align to TRBD1. The CDR3 length is 16 residues. The trim removed 3 bases at V and 0 bases at J, leaving 3 bases unmatched. Germline V gene sequence: CDR1 ENHRY, CDR2 SYGVKD. CDR3 loop: CAISDGDRGMNTEAFF. CDR3 in DNA: TGTGCCATCAGTGATGGGGACAGGGGGATGAACACTGAAGCTTTCTTT.

This chain connects TRBV7-2 to TRBJ1-5; D not resolved. This CDR3 is 14 amino acids long. Germline V gene data show CDR1 as SGHTA and CDR2 as FQGNSA. Trimming cost V 2 bases and J 5 bases, with 10 bases left between them. The CDR3 spells CASSLSSGDQPQHF. As DNA, the CDR3 is TGTGCCAGCAGCTTATCATCCGGGGATCAGCCCCAGCATTTT.

This chain joins TRBV9 and TRBJ2-3, with D unresolved. The germline CDR1 and CDR2 sequences are SGDLS and YYNGEE. Trimming removed 2 bases from V and 0 bases from J, with 1 base in between. This CDR3 comprises 12 residues. In DNA, the CDR3 is TGTGCCAGCAGCGTCAGCACAGATACGCAGTATTTT. Translating gives CASSVSTDTQYF. The variable domain in full, with the rest retrieved from reference TRBV9 and TRBJ2-3, is DSGVTQTPKHLITATGQRVTLRCSPRSGDLSVYWYQQSLDQGLQFLIQYYNGEERAKGNILERFSAQQFPDLHSELNLSSLELGDSALYFCASSVSTDTQYFGPGTRLTVL.

The J gene is TRBJ1-1, the V gene TRBV14; D is unclear. Germline-derived CDR1 and CDR2 are SGHDN and FVKESK. The germline V and J ends were trimmed by 1 base and 5 bases, with 8 bases remaining between them. The CDR3 consists of 13 residues. The CDR3 DNA sequence: TGTGCCAGCAGCCAAGGGGCCAAGACTGAAGCTTTCTTT. Its protein product is CASSQGAKTEAFF. Full variable domain (missing parts from reference TRBV14 and TRBJ1-1): EAGVTQFPSHSVIEKGQTVTLRCDPISGHDNLYWYRRVMGKEIKFLLHFVKESKQDESGMPNNRFLAERTGGTYSTLKVQPAELEDSGVYFCASSQGAKTEAFFGQGTRLTVV.

CDR3 region: CASSLERGNYGYTF. As DNA, the CDR3 is TGTGCCAGCAGCTTAGAGAGGGGGAACTATGGCTACACCTTC. The gene calls are TRBV7-2 and TRBJ1-2; maybe TRBD1 (6 bases). V dropped 1 base and J dropped 2 bases, with 8 bases sitting between them. Germline V gene data show CDR1 as SGHTA and CDR2 as FQGNSA. CDR3 length: 14 amino acids.

The chain is built from TRBV7-6 and TRBJ1-1; TRBD1 aligns across 7 bases. This CDR3 comprises 16 residues. V was pared by 1 base and J by 1 base, with 6 bases of the junction left unmatched. Germline CDR1 and CDR2: SGHVS and FNYEAQ. In DNA form, the CDR3 reads TGTGCCAGCAGCTTAGTGCAGGGGGGGGCGAACACTGAAGCTTTCTTT. This translates into CASSLVQGGANTEAFF.

The gene calls are TRBV12-3 or TRBV12-4 and TRBJ1-1; D may be TRBD1 (5 bases). V gave up 3 bases and J gave up 7 bases, with 6 bases separating them. CDR3 length: 11 residues. The CDR3 region is CASSFGGEAFF. The CDR3 nucleotides are TGTGCCAGCAGTTTCGGGGGTGAAGCTTTCTTT.

The chain carries TRBV4-3 and TRBJ1-1; weak D call: TRBD1 (5 bases). Between the trimmed V and J ends, which lost 1 base and 6 bases, there was a span of 9 bases. CDR3 length: 13 amino acids. Germline V lookup: CDR1 LGHNA, CDR2 YSLEER. CDR3 DNA sequence: TGCGCCAGCAGCCAAGCCCGGGACGCTGAAGCTTTCTTT. It encodes CASSQARDAEAFF.

The chain combines TRBV5-1 with TRBJ1-2; possible D gene TRBD1, 5 bases. The CDR3 runs to 16 residues. Germline V gives CDR1 SGHRS, CDR2 YFSETQ. Deletions cut 2 bases from V and 2 bases from J, with 16 bases between. The CDR3 DNA reads TGCGCCAGCAGCTTAAACTGGGGGATGGGGAACTATGGCTACACCTTC. Protein sequence: CASSLNWGMGNYGYTF.

The chain is built from TRBV27 and TRBJ2-1, with 8 bases matching TRBD2. Germline V gene data show CDR1 as MNHEY and CDR2 as SMNVEV (reference sequence). The J segment lost 5 bases and the V segment lost 3 bases, leaving 12 bases of the junction unmatched. The CDR3 length is 17 residues. This CDR3 is CASSLTGLAGPDNEQFF. The CDR3 bases are TGTGCCAGCAGTTTGACAGGTTTAGCGGGGCCCGACAATGAGCAGTTCTTC.

The chain recombines TRBV19 with TRBJ2-1, with D possibly TRBD2 on 5 matching bases. Trimming took 5 bases from V and 0 from J, leaving 14 bases between them. The CDR3 loop spans 16 amino acids. CDR1 and CDR2 from the germline V gene are LNHDA and SQIVND (reference sequence). CDR3 residues: CASSPDWQSSYNEQFF. The CDR3 bases are TGTGCCAGTAGTCCGGACTGGCAGAGCTCCTACAATGAGCAGTTCTTC.

The genes are TRBV7-2 and TRBJ1-5; perhaps TRBD1 as D (5 bases). CDR3 size: 15 residues. V was shortened by 2 bases and J by 7 bases, with 15 bases between the two germline ends. The germline V gene encodes CDR1 SGHTA and CDR2 FQGNSA. The CDR3 here is CASSLWGRGGQPQHF. The CDR3 nucleotides are TGTGCCAGCAGCTTATGGGGGAGGGGAGGCCAGCCCCAGCATTTT.

The chain recombines TRBV12-3 or TRBV12-4 with TRBJ2-1; D is undetermined. The CDR3 length is 13 residues. Trimming shortened V by 1 base and J by 4 bases, and 5 bases separated the two germline ends. CDR3 in amino acids: CASSLVPYNEQFF. The CDR3 DNA reads TGTGCCAGCAGTTTAGTTCCGTACAATGAGCAGTTCTTC.

The chain links TRBV6-5 to TRBJ1-6, with a possible D match to TRBD1 (5 bases). The CDR3 is 14 residues long. Germline V lookup: CDR1 MNHEY, CDR2 SVGAGI. V lost 5 bases and J lost 7, with 12 bases in between. CDR3 nucleotide sequence: TGTGCCAGCAGTAAGGGACGGGTGAATTCACCCCTCCACTTT. It specifies CASSKGRVNSPLHF.

This chain connects TRBV13 to TRBJ1-2; D possibly corresponds to TRBD1 (5 bases). V lost 5 bases and J 4 bases, leaving 11 bases between the germline ends. CDR1 is PRHDT, CDR2 FYEKMQ, per germline (reference sequence). The length of the CDR3 is 13 residues. CDR3 loop: CASSPPGRYGYTF. CDR3 nucleotide sequence: TGTGCCAGCAGCCCGCCGGGGCGCTATGGCTACACCTTC. Together with reference TRBV13 and TRBJ1-2, the CDR3 gives the full variable domain: AAGVIQSPRHLIKEKRETATLKCYPIPRHDTVYWYQQGPGQDPQFLISFYEKMQSDKGSIPDRFSAQQFSDYHSELNMSSLELGDSALYFCASSPPGRYGYTFGSGTRLTVV.

The gene calls are TRBV30 and TRBJ1-4; D remains unclear. Germline loops: CDR1 GTSNPN, CDR2 SVGIG (reference sequence). CDR3 size: 18 residues. Trimming pared 2 bases from V and 0 bases from J, leaving 19 bases between. The CDR3 is CAWSPPVFSYPTNEKLFF. CDR3 DNA sequence: TGTGCCTGGAGTCCCCCGGTCTTCTCATACCCAACTAATGAAAAACTGTTTTTT.

V usage is TRBV2 and J usage is TRBJ2-7; D is perhaps TRBD2 (7 bases). Germline V gives CDR1 SNHLY, CDR2 FYNNEI. The germline V and J ends were trimmed by 7 bases and 7 bases, with 14 bases remaining between them. The CDR3 runs 12 residues. CDR3 sequence reads: CASTIRGGEQYF. Here the CDR3 DNA reads TGTGCCAGCACCATAAGGGGGGGAGAGCAGTACTTC.

The V and J genes are TRBV5-1 and TRBJ1-3; no firm D call. V dropped 3 bases and J dropped 5 bases, with 9 bases sitting between them. Germline CDR1 SGHRS, CDR2 YFSETQ. This CDR3 region has 13 residues. CDR3 residues: CASSSAGRNTIYF. CDR3 in DNA: TGCGCCAGCAGCTCCGCGGGAAGAAACACCATATATTTT.

This rearrangement joins TRBV7-3 to TRBJ2-2; weak D call: TRBD2 (6 bases). V dropped 5 bases and J dropped 5 bases, with 15 bases sitting between them. Germline V gene data show CDR1 as SGHTA and CDR2 as FQGTGA. The CDR3 consists of 15 residues. Here the CDR3 DNA reads TGTGCCAGCAGCGCCGCCCAAGGAGGGACCGGGGAGCTGTTTTTT. Protein product: CASSAAQGGTGELFF.

This clone was detected only a few times. This chain connects TRBV2 to TRBJ1-2, with D tentatively TRBD1 (5 bases). The germline V gene has CDR1 SNHLY and CDR2 FYNNEI. The V and J ends lost 11 bases and 6 bases respectively, with 16 bases between them. This CDR3 comprises 12 residues. CDR3 sequence: CACLGGVDGYTF. The CDR3, as DNA: TGTGCCTGCCTCGGGGGGGTTGATGGCTACACCTTC.

The CDR3, as DNA: TGTGCCAGCAGCTTGAAAGGTGCCGGCCAGCCCCAGCATTTT. It translates to CASSLKGAGQPQHF. This sequence joins TRBV5-4 and TRBJ1-5, with D hard to call. Germline CDR1 reads SGHNT; CDR2 reads YYREEE (reference sequence). This CDR3 is built from 14 residues. V was trimmed by 1 base and J by 7 bases, leaving 12 bases between them.

This clone was observed once. V usage is TRBV9 and J usage is TRBJ1-2; tentative D call: TRBD1 (6 bases). V lost 7 bases to trimming and J lost 5 bases, with 6 bases between them. The CDR3 is 10 amino acids. Germline CDR1 is SGDLS and CDR2 is YYNGEE. CDR3 in DNA: TGTGCCAGCCAGGGGTATGGCTACACCTTC. This encodes CASQGYGYTF. The variable domain in full, with the rest retrieved from reference TRBV9 and TRBJ1-2, is DSGVTQTPKHLITATGQRVTLRCSPRSGDLSVYWYQQSLDQGLQFLIQYYNGEERAKGNILERFSAQQFPDLHSELNLSSLELGDSALYFCASQGYGYTFGSGTRLTVV.

This clone was seen only once. DNA for the CDR3: TGTGCCAGCAGTGGCCCCGGGACAAAGGGAGGATACTATGGCTACACCTTC. As protein: CASSGPGTKGGYYGYTF. The rearrangement links TRBV25-1 to TRBJ1-2; D perhaps matches TRBD1 (6 bases). The CDR3 has 17 residues. Trimming removed 4 bases from V and 3 bases from J, with 21 bases in between. The V gene's germline CDR1 is MGHDK and CDR2 SYGVNS.

This sequence joins TRBV5-5 and TRBJ1-6, with 9 bases matching TRBD1. Germline-derived CDR1 and CDR2 are SGHKS and YYEKEE (reference sequence). This CDR3 is 14 amino acids long. The ends lost 4 bases at V and 10 bases at J; junction bases unmatched: 6. CDR3 in DNA: TGTGCCAGCAGCCCAACAGGGGGCAACTCACCCCTCCACTTT. Residues: CASSPTGGNSPLHF.

The V call is TRBV9, the J call TRBJ2-5, with D perhaps matching TRBD1 (7 bases). CDR1 SGDLS and CDR2 YYNGEE come from the germline V gene. The V end was cut by 4 bases, the J end by 2 bases, with 15 bases between. This CDR3 comprises 15 residues. In DNA form, the CDR3 reads TGTGCCAGCAGCCTAAACAGGGGAGGACAAGAGACCCAGTACTTC. It yields the protein CASSLNRGGQETQYF.

The chain uses TRBV6-2 or TRBV6-3 and TRBJ2-7; no clear D gene. The length of the CDR3 is 12 residues. V lost 2 bases to trimming and J lost 2 bases, with 4 bases between them. Per germline, CDR1 MNHEY and CDR2 SVGEGT. DNA of the CDR3: TGTGCCAGCAGTTACGCCCCCTACGAGCAGTACTTC. Residues: CASSYAPYEQYF.